This entry describes one T cell receptor (beta chain). There are 14 residues in the CDR3. Germline V gives CDR1 MGHDK, CDR2 SYGVNS. V was cut by 3 bases and J by 5 bases, with 11 bases left in between. TCRdb's table, derived via immunoSEQ multiplex PCR, lists solely in-frame clones and lacks some. The data contain roughly 200,000 clones, about 82% of them seen just once; the ten biggest clones take up 7.5% to 10%. This sample is part of a study of blood T cell repertoires in COVID-19. Across the whole study: Samples of COVID-19 (acute and convalescent) were obtained from the United States, Italy and Spain.

Study members were between about 18 and 90 years old and lived in 20 to 30 US regions. The study assigned cohorts using participant-reported clinical history. Two consecutive negative NP/OP PCR tests, clearance, or resolved symptoms defined Cohort 3 recovery. The TCR was taken from a woman in her twenties or thirties who had recovered from COVID-19. The gene calls are TRBV25-1 and TRBJ2-1, with D perhaps TRBD1 (5 bases). The sequenced sample consisted of PBMCs or T cells enriched from blood (not recorded which). CDR3 coding DNA: TGTGCCAGCAGTGACCGATCAGGGAACAATGAGCAGTTCTTC. It specifies CASSDRSGNNEQFF.